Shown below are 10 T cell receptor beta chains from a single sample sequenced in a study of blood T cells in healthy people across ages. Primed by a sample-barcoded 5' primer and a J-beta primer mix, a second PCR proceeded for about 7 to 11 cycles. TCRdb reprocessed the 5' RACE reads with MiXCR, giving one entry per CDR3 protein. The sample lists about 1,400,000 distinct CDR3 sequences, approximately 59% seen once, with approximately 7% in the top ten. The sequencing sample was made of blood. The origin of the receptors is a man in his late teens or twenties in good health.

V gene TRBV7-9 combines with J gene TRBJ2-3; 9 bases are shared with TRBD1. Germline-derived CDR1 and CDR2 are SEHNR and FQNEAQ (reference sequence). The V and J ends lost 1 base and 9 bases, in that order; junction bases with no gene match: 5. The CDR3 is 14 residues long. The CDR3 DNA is TGTGCCAGCAGCTTAGAGGGGGACAGGGTCACGCAGTATTTT. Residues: CASSLEGDRVTQYF.

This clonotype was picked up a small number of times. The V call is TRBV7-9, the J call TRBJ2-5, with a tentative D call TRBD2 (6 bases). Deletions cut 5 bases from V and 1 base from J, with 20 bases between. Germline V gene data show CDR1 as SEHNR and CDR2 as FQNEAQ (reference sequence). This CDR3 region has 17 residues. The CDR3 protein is CASSRIGGIAAQETQYF. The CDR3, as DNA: TGTGCCAGCAGCCGAATCGGAGGGATAGCAGCCCAAGAGACCCAGTACTTC.

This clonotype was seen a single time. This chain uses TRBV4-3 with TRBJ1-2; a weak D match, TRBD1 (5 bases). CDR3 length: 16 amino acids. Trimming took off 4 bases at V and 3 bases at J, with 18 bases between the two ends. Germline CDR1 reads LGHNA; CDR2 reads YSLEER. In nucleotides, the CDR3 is TGCGCCAGCAGCCTACGGGGAGTCAGGGAGGACTATGGCTACACCTTC. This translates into CASSLRGVREDYGYTF.

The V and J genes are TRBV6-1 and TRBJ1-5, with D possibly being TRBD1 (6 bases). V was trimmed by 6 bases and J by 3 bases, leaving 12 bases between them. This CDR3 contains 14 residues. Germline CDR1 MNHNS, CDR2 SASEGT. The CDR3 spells CASSDTGFNQPQHF. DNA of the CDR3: TGTGCCAGCAGCGACACAGGGTTCAATCAGCCCCAGCATTTT.

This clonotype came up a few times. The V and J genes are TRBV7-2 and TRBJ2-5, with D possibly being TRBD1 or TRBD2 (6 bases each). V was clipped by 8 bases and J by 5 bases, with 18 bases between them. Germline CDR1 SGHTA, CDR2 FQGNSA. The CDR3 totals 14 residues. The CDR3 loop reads CASGGGTSLETQYF. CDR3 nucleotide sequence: TGTGCCAGCGGGGGCGGCACTAGCCTGGAGACCCAGTACTTC.

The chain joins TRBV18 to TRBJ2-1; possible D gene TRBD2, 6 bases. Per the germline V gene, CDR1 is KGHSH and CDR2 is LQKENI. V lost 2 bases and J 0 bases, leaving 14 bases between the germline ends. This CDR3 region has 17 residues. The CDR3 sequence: CASSPVPLASSYNEQFF. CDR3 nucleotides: TGTGCCAGCTCACCAGTACCCCTAGCGTCCTCCTACAATGAGCAGTTCTTC.

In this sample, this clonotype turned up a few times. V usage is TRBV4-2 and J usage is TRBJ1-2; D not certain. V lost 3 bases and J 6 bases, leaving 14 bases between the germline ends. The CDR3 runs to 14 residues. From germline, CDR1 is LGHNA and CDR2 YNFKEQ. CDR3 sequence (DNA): TGTGCCAGCAGCCAGAGGGCTAGGGTAGATGGCTACACCTTC. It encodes CASSQRARVDGYTF.

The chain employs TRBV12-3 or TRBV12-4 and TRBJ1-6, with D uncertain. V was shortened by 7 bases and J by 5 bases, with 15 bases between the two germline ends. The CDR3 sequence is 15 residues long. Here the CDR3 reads CASTLDGPDNSPLHF. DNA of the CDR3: TGTGCCAGCACCCTAGATGGGCCAGATAATTCACCCCTCCACTTT.

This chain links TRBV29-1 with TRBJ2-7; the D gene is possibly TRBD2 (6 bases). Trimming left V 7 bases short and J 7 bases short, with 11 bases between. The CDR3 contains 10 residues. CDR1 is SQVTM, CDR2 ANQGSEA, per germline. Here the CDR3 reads CSGGDGEQYF. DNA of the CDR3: TGCAGCGGGGGGGATGGGGAGCAGTACTTC.

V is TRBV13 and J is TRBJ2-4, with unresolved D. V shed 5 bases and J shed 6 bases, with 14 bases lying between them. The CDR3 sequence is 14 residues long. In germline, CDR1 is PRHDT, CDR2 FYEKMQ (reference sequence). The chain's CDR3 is CASSNQSIGNIQYF. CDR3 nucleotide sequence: TGTGCCAGCAGCAACCAATCGATAGGAAACATTCAGTACTTC.